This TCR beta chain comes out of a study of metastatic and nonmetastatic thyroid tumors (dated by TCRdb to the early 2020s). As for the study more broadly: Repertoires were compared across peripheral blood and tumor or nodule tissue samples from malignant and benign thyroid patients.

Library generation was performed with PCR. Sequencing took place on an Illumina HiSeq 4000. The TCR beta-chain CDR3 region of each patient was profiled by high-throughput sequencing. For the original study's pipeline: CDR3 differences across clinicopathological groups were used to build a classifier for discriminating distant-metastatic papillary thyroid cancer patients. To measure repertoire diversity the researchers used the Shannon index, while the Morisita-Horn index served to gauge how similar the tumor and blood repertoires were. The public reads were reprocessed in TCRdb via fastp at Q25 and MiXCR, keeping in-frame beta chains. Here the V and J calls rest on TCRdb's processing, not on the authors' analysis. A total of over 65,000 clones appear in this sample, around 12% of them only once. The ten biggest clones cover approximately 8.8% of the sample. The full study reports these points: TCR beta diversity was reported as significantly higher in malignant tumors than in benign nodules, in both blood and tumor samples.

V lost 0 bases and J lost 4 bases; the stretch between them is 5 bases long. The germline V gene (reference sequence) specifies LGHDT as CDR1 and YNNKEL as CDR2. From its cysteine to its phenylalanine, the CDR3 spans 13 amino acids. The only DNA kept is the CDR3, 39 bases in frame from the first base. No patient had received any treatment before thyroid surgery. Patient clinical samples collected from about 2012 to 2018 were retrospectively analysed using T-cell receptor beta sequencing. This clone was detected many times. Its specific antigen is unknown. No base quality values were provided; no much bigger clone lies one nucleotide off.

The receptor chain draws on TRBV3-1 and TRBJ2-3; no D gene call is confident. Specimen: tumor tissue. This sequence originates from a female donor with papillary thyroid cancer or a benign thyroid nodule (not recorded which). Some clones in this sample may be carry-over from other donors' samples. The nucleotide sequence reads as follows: TGTGCCAGCAGCCAAGATCGGCCAGATACGCAGTATTTT. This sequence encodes CASSQDRPDTQYF.